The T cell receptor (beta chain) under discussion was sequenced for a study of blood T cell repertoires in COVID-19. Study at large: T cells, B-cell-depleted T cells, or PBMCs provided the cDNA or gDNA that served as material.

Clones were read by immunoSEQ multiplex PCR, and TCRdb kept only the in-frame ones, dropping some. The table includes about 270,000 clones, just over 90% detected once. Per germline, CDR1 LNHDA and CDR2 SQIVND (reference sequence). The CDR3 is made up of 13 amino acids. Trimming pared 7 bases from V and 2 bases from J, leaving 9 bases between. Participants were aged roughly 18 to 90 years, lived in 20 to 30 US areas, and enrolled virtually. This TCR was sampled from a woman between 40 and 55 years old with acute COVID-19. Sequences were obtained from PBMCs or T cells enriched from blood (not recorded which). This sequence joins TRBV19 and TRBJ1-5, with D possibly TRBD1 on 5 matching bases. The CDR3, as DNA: TGTGCCAGTAAGGGGCAGGGCAATCAGCCCCAGCATTTT. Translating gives CASKGQGNQPQHF.